Each of the 27 T cell receptor beta chains below was sequenced from the same sample in a study of OX40 agonist ivuxolimab in advanced cancers. Some clones are missing from TCRdb's copy, which holds only in-frame ones; the method was immunoSEQ multiplex PCR. Of 54,000 or so clones listed, 80% were seen once; the top ten hold 4% to 4.5%. The material was CD4+ or CD8+ T cells sorted from blood, obtained in a trial of the OX40 agonist ivuxolimab. The receptors shown here come from an adult with an advanced solid tumor such as melanoma, head and neck, liver or kidney cancer.

The chain is built from TRBV2 and TRBJ2-3; D is ambiguous. Germline lookup yields CDR1 SNHLY and CDR2 FYNNEI. The CDR3 is 14 residues long. Trimming cost V 4 bases and J 2 bases, with 10 bases left between them. The CDR3 DNA is TGTGCCAGCAGTGCCGGGCTGATCACAGATACGCAGTATTTT. Protein sequence: CASSAGLITDTQYF.

The chain joins TRBV16 to TRBJ2-5; 9 bases map to TRBD1. This CDR3 is 13 amino acids long. The germline V gene has CDR1 KGHSY and CDR2 FQNENV. V gave up 4 bases and J gave up 3 bases; unmatched junction bases: 0. CDR3 sequence: CASSRDREETQYF. In DNA, the CDR3 is TGTGCCAGCAGCCGGGACAGGGAAGAGACCCAGTACTTC.

The chain couples TRBV6-6 to TRBJ1-1; D possibly corresponds to TRBD1 (5 bases). The CDR3 has 14 amino acids. Germline V gives CDR1 MNHNY, CDR2 SVGAGI (reference sequence). Between the trimmed V and J ends, which lost 2 bases and 5 bases, there was a span of 12 bases. Here the CDR3 DNA reads TGTGCCAGCAGTTACAGAGGGGTTGAAACTGAAGCTTTCTTT. Encoded protein: CASSYRGVETEAFF.

The J gene is TRBJ1-2, the V gene TRBV18; D gene uncertain. V lost 5 bases and J 2 bases, leaving 12 bases between the germline ends. In germline, CDR1 is KGHSH, CDR2 LQKENI. CDR3 size: 14 residues. DNA of the CDR3: TGTGCCAGCTCAACCGACGCACGGAACTATGGCTACACCTTC. Its translation: CASSTDARNYGYTF.

The chain carries TRBV19 and TRBJ1-5; TRBD1 matches 9 bases. Germline CDR1 is LNHDA and CDR2 is SQIVND (reference sequence). V gave up 5 bases and J gave up 5 bases; unmatched junction bases: 4. This CDR3 comprises 14 residues. CDR3 sequence reads: CASSVTGGDQPQHF. CDR3 sequence (DNA): TGTGCCAGTAGTGTCACAGGGGGCGATCAGCCCCAGCATTTT. The whole variable domain, filled in from reference TRBV19 and TRBJ1-5, reads DGGITQSPKYLFRKEGQNVTLSCEQNLNHDAMYWYRQDPGQGLRLIYYSQIVNDFQKGDIAEGYSVSREKKESFPLTVTSAQKNPTAFYLCASSVTGGDQPQHFGDGTRLSIL.

This CDR3 is CASSQEGGDTEAFF. CDR3 bases: TGTGCCAGCAGCCAAGAGGGGGGAGACACTGAAGCTTTCTTT. The chain couples TRBV14 to TRBJ1-1; the D gene is possibly TRBD1 (5 bases). In germline, CDR1 is SGHDN, CDR2 FVKESK. This CDR3 comprises 14 residues. Trimming took 0 bases from V and 3 from J, leaving 8 bases between them.

This clone was seen only a few times. This sequence joins TRBV27 and TRBJ2-6, with 9 positions matching TRBD1. V trimming: 5 bases; J trimming: 3 bases; junction bases outside the gene matches: 8. There are 17 residues in the CDR3. Germline V CDR1 and CDR2: MNHEY, SMNVEV (reference sequence). The CDR3 sequence: CASSRWTGDHGANVLTF. The CDR3 nucleotides read TGTGCCAGCAGTCGGTGGACAGGGGATCATGGGGCCAACGTCCTGACTTTC.

The rearrangement uses TRBV5-1 and TRBJ1-1; D gene ambiguous. V gave up 2 bases and J gave up 2 bases, with 7 bases separating them. The CDR3 totals 13 residues. CDR1 and CDR2 from the germline V gene are SGHRS and YFSETQ. In DNA form, the CDR3 reads TGCGCCAGCAGCTTCGCGGCAAACACTGAAGCTTTCTTT. This gives the protein CASSFAANTEAFF.

This chain links TRBV7-9 with TRBJ1-1; no clear D. V dropped 6 bases and J dropped 1 base, with 15 bases sitting between them. This CDR3 comprises 15 residues. In germline, CDR1 is SEHNR, CDR2 FQNEAQ (reference sequence). CDR3 nucleotides: TGTGCCAGCAGTCAACCTTTCGCGGGGAACACTGAAGCTTTCTTT. Protein product: CASSQPFAGNTEAFF.

This rearrangement joins TRBV2 to TRBJ2-7; perhaps D is TRBD1 or TRBD2 (5 bases each). The CDR3 is 14 amino acids. The V end was cut by 11 bases, the J end by 2 bases, with 19 bases between. Germline values: CDR1 SNHLY, CDR2 FYNNEI. CDR3 nucleotides: TGTGCCGGGACGACTCATGCTTTGGCCTACGAGCAGTACTTC. This sequence encodes CAGTTHALAYEQYF.

The genes are TRBV2 and TRBJ2-3, with D perhaps TRBD2 (5 bases). This CDR3 spans 14 amino acids. V was pared by 8 bases and J by 0 bases, with 12 bases between. Germline V gene sequence: CDR1 SNHLY, CDR2 FYNNEI. CDR3 sequence (DNA): TGTGCCAGCGCCATGGAGCGGAGCACAGATACGCAGTATTTT. Translating gives CASAMERSTDTQYF.

This clone is medium-sized. The chain carries TRBV30 and TRBJ1-1; D remains unclear. This CDR3 has 12 residues. The germline V gene has CDR1 GTSNPN and CDR2 SVGIG (reference sequence). The V end was cut by 8 bases, the J end by 1 base, with 11 bases between. Here the CDR3 DNA reads TGTGCCGTCATTCCCCAGAACACTGAAGCTTTCTTT. It specifies CAVIPQNTEAFF.

This clone was counted only a few times. The rearrangement joins TRBV6-6 to TRBJ2-5, with TRBD2 matching 11 bases. V was clipped by 0 bases and J by 1 base; unmatched bases: 1. CDR3 size: 16 residues. Germline V CDR1 and CDR2: MNHNY, SVGAGI (reference sequence). This chain's CDR3 is CASSYSSGGAQETQYF. The CDR3, as DNA: TGTGCCAGCAGTTACTCTAGCGGGGGGGCCCAAGAGACCCAGTACTTC.

CDR3 nucleotide sequence: TGTGCCAGCTCCCCCGGGACCGCGGTAGGCTACACCTTC. Translated, it gives CASSPGTAVGYTF. The rearrangement uses TRBV18 and TRBJ1-2; possibly TRBD1 for D (5 bases). This CDR3 comprises 13 residues. The ends were cut back, 6 bases at V and 8 bases at J, with 16 bases in the middle. Germline assignment: CDR1 KGHSH and CDR2 LQKENI.

J is TRBJ2-3 and V is TRBV7-9; D ambiguous. With 0 bases removed from V and 8 bases from J, the gap between germline ends came to 3 bases. Germline V gene data show CDR1 as SEHNR and CDR2 as FQNEAQ (reference sequence). The CDR3 loop spans 11 amino acids. The CDR3 reads CASSLAGTQYF. CDR3 in DNA: TGTGCCAGCAGCTTAGCGGGTACGCAGTATTTT. Combining the CDR3 with reference TRBV7-9 and TRBJ2-3 gives the whole variable domain DTGVSQNPRHKITKRGQNVTFRCDPISEHNRLYWYRQTLGQGPEFLTYFQNEAQLEKSRLLSDRFSAERPKGSFSTLEIQRTEQGDSAMYLCASSLAGTQYFGPGTRLTVL.

The chain uses TRBV7-9 and TRBJ2-1, with TRBD2 matching 11 bases. Germline assignment: CDR1 SEHNR and CDR2 FQNEAQ (reference sequence). V gave up 9 bases and J gave up 8 bases; unmatched junction bases: 15. This CDR3 contains 16 residues. The CDR3 sequence: CASTHRSGRAGDEQFF. The DNA for the CDR3 is TGTGCCAGTACTCACCGTAGCGGGAGGGCGGGGGATGAGCAGTTCTTC.

Here the CDR3 DNA reads TGTGCCAGCAACGAGAGAGGGGGCAATCAGCCCCAGCATTTT. Its protein is CASNERGGNQPQHF. The V and J genes are TRBV27 and TRBJ1-5, with TRBD1 as a possible D gene (5 bases). The CDR3 is made up of 14 amino acids. V was cut by 7 bases and J by 2 bases, with 12 bases left in between. Germline lookup yields CDR1 MNHEY and CDR2 SMNVEV (reference sequence).

The CDR3 sequence is CASSMGSFSGANVLTF. The CDR3 DNA reads TGTGCCAGTAGTATGGGGTCCTTTTCTGGGGCCAACGTCCTGACTTTC. The V gene is TRBV19, the J gene TRBJ2-6; D ambiguous. The CDR3 covers 16 residues. Deletions cut 3 bases from V and 1 base from J, with 10 bases between. Germline CDR1 LNHDA, CDR2 SQIVND (reference sequence).

The J gene is TRBJ1-6, the V gene TRBV19; no firm D call. The germline V gene has CDR1 LNHDA and CDR2 SQIVND (reference sequence). The CDR3 is made up of 15 amino acids. V lost 5 bases and J lost 5, with 13 bases in between. CDR3 in amino acids: CASSLRQPDNSPLHF. The DNA for the CDR3 is TGTGCCAGTAGTCTGAGACAACCCGATAATTCACCCCTCCACTTT.

The chain joins TRBV10-1 to TRBJ2-2, with D tentatively TRBD1 (6 bases). CDR3 length equals 14 residues. Germline values: CDR1 WNHNN, CDR2 SYGVQD (reference sequence). Trimming removed 2 bases from V and 6 bases from J, with 10 bases in between. CDR3 nucleotides: TGCGCCAGCAGTGAGGGTGGGGGCGCCGGGGAGCTGTTTTTT. Amino acids: CASSEGGGAGELFF.

V and J are TRBV6-5 and TRBJ1-4; D might be TRBD1 (5 bases). V was trimmed by 2 bases and J by 6 bases, leaving 13 bases between them. The CDR3 is 15 residues long. Germline loops: CDR1 MNHEY, CDR2 SVGAGI. CDR3 sequence (DNA): TGTGCCAGCAGTTACACCGGGACGGGTGATGAAAAACTGTTTTTT. Translated: CASSYTGTGDEKLFF.

The chain employs TRBV11-3 and TRBJ1-1; a weak D match, TRBD1 (6 bases). Germline loops: CDR1 SGHNT, CDR2 YENEEA. The CDR3 loop spans 13 amino acids. V lost 6 bases, J lost 4 bases, and 12 bases lay in between. The CDR3 protein is CASRESQGTEAFF. The CDR3 DNA reads TGTGCCAGCAGAGAATCACAGGGCACTGAAGCTTTCTTT.

The chain links TRBV5-6 to TRBJ1-2; D may be TRBD1 (5 bases). The CDR3 spans 13 residues. V shed 1 base and J shed 5 bases, with 9 bases lying between them. CDR1 is SGHDT, CDR2 YYEEEE, per germline. The DNA of the CDR3 is TGTGCCAGCAGCTTGCAGGGCAGGTATGGCTACACCTTC. Protein: CASSLQGRYGYTF.

The chain joins TRBV11-2 to TRBJ2-1, with 7 bases lining up with TRBD2. Germline CDR1 SGHAT, CDR2 FQNNGV. J was trimmed by 9 bases and V by 3 bases; bases with no gene match: 8. The CDR3 is 14 amino acids. The CDR3: CASSFWGGSLEQFF. CDR3 sequence (DNA): TGTGCCAGCAGCTTTTGGGGCGGGAGCCTTGAGCAGTTCTTC.

The rearrangement uses TRBV18 and TRBJ2-3; D is unresolved. V lost 3 bases to trimming and J lost 0 bases, with 10 bases between them. The CDR3 length is 15 residues. Looked up from germline, CDR1 is KGHSH and CDR2 is LQKENI. CDR3 in DNA: TGTGCCAGCTCACCTCGACCAGATAGCACAGATACGCAGTATTTT. Amino acid sequence: CASSPRPDSTDTQYF.

The chain links TRBV6-4 to TRBJ1-1; maybe TRBD1 (6 bases). Trimming stripped 8 bases from V and 2 bases from J, with 12 bases between. The CDR3 totals 13 residues. The germline gives CDR1 MRHNA, CDR2 SNTAGT. CDR3 residues: CASQQGENTEAFF. CDR3 in DNA: TGTGCCAGCCAACAGGGTGAAAACACTGAAGCTTTCTTT.

The J gene is TRBJ1-6, the V gene TRBV28; tentative D call: TRBD1 (6 bases). Germline CDR1 MDHEN, CDR2 SYDVKM. V lost 5 bases and J lost 0, with 17 bases in between. The CDR3 length is 18 residues. CDR3 protein: CASSPPSRGGSYNSPLHF. The CDR3, as DNA: TGTGCCAGCAGTCCCCCCAGCAGGGGTGGCTCCTATAATTCACCCCTCCACTTT.